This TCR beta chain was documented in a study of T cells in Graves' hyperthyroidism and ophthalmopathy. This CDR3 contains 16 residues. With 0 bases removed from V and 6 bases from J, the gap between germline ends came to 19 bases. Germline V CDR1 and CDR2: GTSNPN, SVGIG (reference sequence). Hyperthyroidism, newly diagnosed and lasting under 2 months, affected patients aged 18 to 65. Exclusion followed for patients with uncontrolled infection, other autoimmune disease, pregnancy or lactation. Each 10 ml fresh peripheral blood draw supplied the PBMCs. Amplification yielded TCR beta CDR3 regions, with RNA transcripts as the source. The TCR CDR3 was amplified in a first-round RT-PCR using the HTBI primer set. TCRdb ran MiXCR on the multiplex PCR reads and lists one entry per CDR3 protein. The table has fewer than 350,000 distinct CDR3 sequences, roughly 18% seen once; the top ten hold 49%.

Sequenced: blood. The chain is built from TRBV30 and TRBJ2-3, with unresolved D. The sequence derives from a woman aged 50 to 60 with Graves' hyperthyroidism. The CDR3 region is CAWSVLGRFSTDTQYF. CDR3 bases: TGTGCCTGGAGTGTACTGGGCAGGTTTTCAACCGATACGCAGTATTTT.